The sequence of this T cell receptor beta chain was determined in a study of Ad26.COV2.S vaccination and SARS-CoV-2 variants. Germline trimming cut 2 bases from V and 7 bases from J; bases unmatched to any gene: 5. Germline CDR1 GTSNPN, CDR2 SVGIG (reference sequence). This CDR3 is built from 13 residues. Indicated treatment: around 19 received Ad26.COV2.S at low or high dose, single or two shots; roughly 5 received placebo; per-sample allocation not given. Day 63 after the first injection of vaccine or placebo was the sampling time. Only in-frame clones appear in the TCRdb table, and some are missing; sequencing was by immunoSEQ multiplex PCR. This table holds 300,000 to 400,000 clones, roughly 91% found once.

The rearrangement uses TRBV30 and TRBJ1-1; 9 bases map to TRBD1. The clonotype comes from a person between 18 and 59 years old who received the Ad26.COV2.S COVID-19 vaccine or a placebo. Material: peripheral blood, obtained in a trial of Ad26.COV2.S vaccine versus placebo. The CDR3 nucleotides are TGTGCCTGGAGTTTCGGACAGGGGTATGAAGCTTTCTTT. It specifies CAWSFGQGYEAFF.